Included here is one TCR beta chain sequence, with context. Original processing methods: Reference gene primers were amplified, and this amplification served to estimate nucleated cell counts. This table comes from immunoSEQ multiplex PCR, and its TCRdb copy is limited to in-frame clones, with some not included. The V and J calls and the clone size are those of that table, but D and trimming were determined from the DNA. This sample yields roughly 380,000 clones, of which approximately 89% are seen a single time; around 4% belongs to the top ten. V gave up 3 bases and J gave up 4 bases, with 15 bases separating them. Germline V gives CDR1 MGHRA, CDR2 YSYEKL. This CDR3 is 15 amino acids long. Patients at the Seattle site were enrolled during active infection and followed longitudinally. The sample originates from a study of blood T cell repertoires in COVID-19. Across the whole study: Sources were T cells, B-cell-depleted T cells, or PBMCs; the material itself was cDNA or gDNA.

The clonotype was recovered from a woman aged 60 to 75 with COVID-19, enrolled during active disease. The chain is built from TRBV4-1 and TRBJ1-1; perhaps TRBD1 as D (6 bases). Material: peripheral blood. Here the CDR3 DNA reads TGCGCCAGCAGCCATAAGGACAGCTGGGGCACTGAAGCTTTCTTT. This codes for CASSHKDSWGTEAFF.